This T cell receptor (beta chain) was recorded in a study of breast tumors, draining lymph nodes, adjacent tissues. Study-wide findings and caveats: Tumor repertoires ranked between lymph nodes and nontumor tissue in diversity, with V and J gene preferences. That most tumor T cells come from lymph nodes remained unproven.

Many counts were recorded for this clonotype. Its antigen is currently unknown. Breast cancer patients provided tissue from their axillary draining lymph nodes. TCRdb called the multiplex PCR reads again in MiXCR, with one record for every CDR3 protein. The data contain roughly 80,000 distinct CDR3 sequences, roughly a fifth of them singletons. V gave up 4 bases and J gave up 0 bases, with 13 bases separating them. Germline-derived CDR1 and CDR2 are SGDLS and YYNGEE. This CDR3 spans 16 amino acids. The sequencing sample was made of axillary lymph node tissue. The chain has TRBV9 and TRBJ2-2, with TRBD1 as a possible D gene (6 bases). The TCR sequence derives from a female donor with breast cancer. Some clones in this sample may be carry-over from other donors' samples. The CDR3 DNA is TGTGCCAGCAGCCCCCAGGGGCCCGCGAACACCGGGGAGCTGTTTTTT. Residues: CASSPQGPANTGELFF. The whole variable domain, filled in from reference TRBV9 and TRBJ2-2, reads DSGVTQTPKHLITATGQRVTLRCSPRSGDLSVYWYQQSLDQGLQFLIQYYNGEERAKGNILERFSAQQFPDLHSELNLSSLELGDSALYFCASSPQGPANTGELFFGEGSRLTVL.